This T cell receptor (beta chain) was documented in a study of spatial heterogeneity in lung cancer. This clonotype was recorded at least ten times. From germline, CDR1 is SNHLY and CDR2 FYNNEI. V shed 3 bases and J shed 7 bases, with 13 bases lying between them. The CDR3 is 14 amino acids. Individual TCR cDNA molecules each bore their own unique molecular identifier. Using its own MiXCR run on the 5' RACE reads, TCRdb lists one record per CDR3 protein. Here the sample spans under 40,000 distinct CDR3 sequences, roughly 5.4% being singletons. Regarding time point: sample taken at primary tumor resection. The donor population consisted of approximately 79 patients with untreated, early-stage non-small cell lung cancer. From tumor, nontumor lung or frozen PBMC, whole RNA was taken unsorted for sequencing.

Here the sequenced sample was PBMCs, taken at surgery. The receptor comes from a female donor with early-stage non-small cell lung cancer. This chain joins TRBV2 and TRBJ1-5; D remains ambiguous. The CDR3 nucleotides are TGTGCCAGCAGTGACCGGGGAGTCGACCAGCCCCAGCATTTT. This codes for CASSDRGVDQPQHF.